Shown below are 17 T cell receptor beta chains from a single sample sequenced in a study of blood T cells in healthy people across ages. The authors ran a second PCR of roughly 6 to 12 cycles using a sample-barcoded 5' primer and a J-beta primer mix. TCRdb re-analysed the 5' RACE reads in MiXCR, keeping a single row per CDR3 protein. This table holds approximately 810,000 distinct CDR3 sequences, roughly 35% found once. The sample comprised blood. These receptors were collected from a man younger than 35 in good health.

This clonotype was counted many times. The genes are TRBV9 and TRBJ2-7; D possibly matches TRBD1 or TRBD2 (5 bases each). Between the trimmed V and J ends, which lost 0 bases and 0 bases, there was a span of 7 bases. The CDR3 is 14 residues long. The V gene's germline CDR1 is SGDLS and CDR2 YYNGEE. Here the CDR3 DNA reads TGTGCCAGCAGCGTAGGGGGGAACTCCTACGAGCAGTACTTC. Amino acids: CASSVGGNSYEQYF.

V and J are TRBV7-9 and TRBJ2-1, with D possibly matching TRBD2 (6 bases). Per germline, CDR1 SEHNR and CDR2 FQNEAQ (reference sequence). CDR3 length: 16 residues. V gave up 5 bases and J gave up 0 bases, with 14 bases separating them. Here the CDR3 DNA reads TGTGCCAGCAGCGGGAGGAGCGGAAGCTCCTACAATGAGCAGTTCTTC. This sequence encodes CASSGRSGSSYNEQFF. Drawing the rest from reference TRBV7-9 and TRBJ2-1, the complete variable domain is DTGVSQNPRHKITKRGQNVTFRCDPISEHNRLYWYRQTLGQGPEFLTYFQNEAQLEKSRLLSDRFSAERPKGSFSTLEIQRTEQGDSAMYLCASSGRSGSSYNEQFFGPGTRLTVL.

The chain couples TRBV6-2 or TRBV6-3 to TRBJ1-1; 7 positions match TRBD1. CDR3 length: 14 amino acids. With 5 bases clipped from V and 1 base from J, the junction kept 4 bases outside the gene matches. Germline V gene data show CDR1 as MNHEY and CDR2 as SVGEGT. The chain's CDR3 is CASSDGTANTEAFF. CDR3 coding DNA: TGTGCCAGCAGTGACGGGACAGCGAACACTGAAGCTTTCTTT.

This chain links TRBV5-1 with TRBJ2-5; 8 bases map to TRBD1. Matching the DNA end better, TRBJ2-7 makes the J call doubtful. The CDR3 is 14 amino acids. CDR1 SGHRS and CDR2 YFSETQ come from the germline V gene. The CDR3 reads CASSAQGDLSEQYF. As DNA, the CDR3 is TGCGCCAGCAGCGCACAGGGGGACCTATCCGAGCAGTACTTC.

The V and J genes are TRBV3-1 and TRBJ2-7; D may match TRBD1 or TRBD2 (5 bases each). V lost 0 bases and J lost 4, with 13 bases in between. The CDR3 extends over 15 amino acids. Germline CDR1 and CDR2: LGHDT and YNNKEL (reference sequence). The CDR3 protein is CASSQDNRGPYEQYV. CDR3 DNA: TGTGCCAGCAGCCAAGATAATCGGGGACCATACGAGCAGTACGTC.

As concerns this clonotype: Compared with germline, one end of the junction differs, possibly owing to a read error. The chain joins TRBV20-1 to TRBJ2-1; D possibly corresponds to TRBD2 (5 bases). Germline lookup yields CDR1 DFQATT and CDR2 SNEGSKA (reference sequence). The CDR3 totals 15 residues. The CDR3 sequence: CSALRGFNSYNGQFF. CDR3 nucleotide sequence: TGCAGTGCCCTGAGAGGGTTTAACTCCTACAATGGGCAGTTCTTC.

Only a few counts were recorded for this clonotype. This rearrangement joins TRBV4-2 to TRBJ2-1; D not resolved. This CDR3 has 18 residues. Germline values: CDR1 LGHNA, CDR2 YNFKEQ. Trimming removed 0 bases from V and 0 bases from J, with 15 bases in between. As DNA, the CDR3 is TGTGCCAGCAGCCAAGATTTTGGCCCCATGATCTCCTACAATGAGCAGTTCTTC. Its protein product is CASSQDFGPMISYNEQFF.

CDR3 nucleotides: TGTGCCTGGAGTGGTACAGGGGTCGTCAACTATGGCTACACCTTC. It is translated as CAWSGTGVVNYGYTF. The V gene is TRBV30, the J gene TRBJ1-2, with TRBD1 matching 7 bases. CDR1 and CDR2 from the germline V gene are GTSNPN and SVGIG (reference sequence). The length of the CDR3 is 15 residues. The junction had 7 bases not matched to a gene; V was cut back by 1 base and J by 2 bases.

The chain joins TRBV24-1 to TRBJ1-2, with 10 bases lining up with TRBD1. Germline V gene data show CDR1 as KGHDR and CDR2 as SFDVKD. This CDR3 is built from 15 residues. V shed 4 bases and J 10 bases; nucleotides not matched to a gene: 11. The CDR3 nucleotides read TGTGCCACCAGTGACTCTGTCGGGACAGGGGACGACTACACCTTC. This sequence encodes CATSDSVGTGDDYTF.

In this sample, this clonotype turned up a few times. CDR3 amino acids: CASSQELGGRADTQYF. CDR3 coding DNA: TGTGCCAGCAGCCAAGAATTGGGGGGAAGGGCAGATACGCAGTATTTT. The chain joins TRBV4-2 to TRBJ2-3, with D possibly TRBD2 on 6 matching bases. Trimming pared 0 bases from V and 4 bases from J, leaving 14 bases between. Germline V gene sequence: CDR1 LGHNA, CDR2 YNFKEQ. This CDR3 has 16 amino acids.

The chain uses TRBV12-3 or TRBV12-4 and TRBJ2-7; D might be TRBD2 (6 bases). This CDR3 has 12 amino acids. Trimming stripped 8 bases from V and 2 bases from J, with 10 bases between. The CDR3 here is CASGTDTYEQYF. For the CDR3, the DNA is TGTGCCAGCGGGACTGACACCTACGAGCAGTACTTC.

The chain joins TRBV4-1 to TRBJ1-1; no clear D gene. V lost 3 bases to trimming and J lost 7 bases, with 15 bases between them. The CDR3 sequence is 14 residues long. Germline V gene data show CDR1 as MGHRA and CDR2 as YSYEKL. In DNA form, the CDR3 reads TGCGCCAGCAGCCACCCCATGAGCAGCCGTGAAGCTTTCTTT. It translates to CASSHPMSSREAFF.

J is TRBJ1-2 and V is TRBV20-1, with 7 nucleotides matching TRBD1. J was trimmed by 12 bases and V by 3 bases; bases with no gene match: 10. The V gene's germline CDR1 is DFQATT and CDR2 SNEGSKA (reference sequence). CDR3 length equals 12 residues. The CDR3 bases are TGCAGTGCTAGGAACGGGCTAGGGGGCCACACCTTC. Translating gives CSARNGLGGHTF.

The gene calls are TRBV28 and TRBJ1-2; 8 nucleotides align to TRBD1. The germline gives CDR1 MDHEN, CDR2 SYDVKM. The CDR3 is made up of 15 amino acids. V trimming: 3 bases; J trimming: 9 bases; junction bases outside the gene matches: 12. The CDR3 region is CASSLGRTGSDSYTF. For the CDR3, the DNA is TGTGCCAGCAGTTTGGGGAGGACAGGGTCAGATAGCTACACCTTC.

The chain is built from TRBV6-6 and TRBJ1-5, with a possible D match to TRBD1 (6 bases). Trimming removed 5 bases at V and 6 bases at J, with 17 bases between. The CDR3 sequence is 15 residues long. The germline gives CDR1 MNHNY, CDR2 SVGAGI (reference sequence). In nucleotides, the CDR3 is TGTGCCAGCAGTATCGGACAGTTCATGACTCAGCCCCAGCATTTT. Amino acid sequence: CASSIGQFMTQPQHF.

The rearrangement joins TRBV2 to TRBJ2-1, with D possibly TRBD2 on 6 matching bases. The CDR3 extends over 14 amino acids. With 4 bases removed from V and 12 bases from J, the gap between germline ends came to 19 bases. The germline V gene has CDR1 SNHLY and CDR2 FYNNEI. CDR3 sequence: CASSGFREVEGQFF. In nucleotides, the CDR3 is TGTGCCAGCAGTGGTTTCAGGGAGGTTGAGGGGCAGTTCTTC.

V is TRBV6-5 and J is TRBJ1-1, with D possibly TRBD1 on 6 matching bases. V lost 6 bases to trimming and J lost 5 bases, with 19 bases between them. Looked up from germline, CDR1 is MNHEY and CDR2 is SVGAGI. This CDR3 spans 15 amino acids. CDR3: CASRTTGALETEAFF. The CDR3 DNA reads as TGTGCCAGCAGGACGACAGGAGCTCTAGAAACTGAAGCTTTCTTT.